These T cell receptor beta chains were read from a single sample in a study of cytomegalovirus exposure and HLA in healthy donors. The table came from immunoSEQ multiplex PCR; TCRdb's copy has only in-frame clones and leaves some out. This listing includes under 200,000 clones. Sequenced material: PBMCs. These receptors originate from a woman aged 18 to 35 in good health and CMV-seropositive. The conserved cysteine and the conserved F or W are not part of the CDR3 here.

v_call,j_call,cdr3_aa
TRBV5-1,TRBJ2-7,ASSPVGQSLYEQY
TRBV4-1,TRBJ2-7,ASSQEGRPGHYEQY
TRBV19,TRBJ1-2,ASSTRRRDSLGYGYT
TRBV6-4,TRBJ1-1,ASSDYGTDAF
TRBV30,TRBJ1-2,AWSDTGIRRGYT
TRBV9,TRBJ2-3,ASSPIGGGRDTQY
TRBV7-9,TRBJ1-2,ASSLNSGTGYGYT
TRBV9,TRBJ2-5,ASSVAPEETQY
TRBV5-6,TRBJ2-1,ASSLELYNEQF
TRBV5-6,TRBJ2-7,ASSSPGRDPSYEQY
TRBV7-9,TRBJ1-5,ASSLVVLAGDEPQH
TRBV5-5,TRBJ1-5,ASSFGEGGNQPQH
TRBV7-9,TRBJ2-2,ASSWDSGNTGELF
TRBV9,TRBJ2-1,ASSVGAGRNNEQF
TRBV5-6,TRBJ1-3,ASSPTGGGSGNTIY
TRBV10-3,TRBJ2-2,AISDAFVADSNTGELF
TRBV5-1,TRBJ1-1,ASSDRGLRTEAF
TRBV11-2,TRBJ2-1,ASSSVTGNVGEQF
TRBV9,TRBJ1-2,ASSLLYDSGYT
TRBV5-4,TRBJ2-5,ASSLDGQGGETQY
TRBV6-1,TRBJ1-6,ASSEAGAYNSPLH
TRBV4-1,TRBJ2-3,ASSPGLAGTDTQY
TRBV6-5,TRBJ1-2,ASSSGQQANGYT
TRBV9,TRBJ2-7,ASSVQPRDRPS
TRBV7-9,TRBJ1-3,ASSFIGETIY
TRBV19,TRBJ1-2,ASSIDDSNYGYT
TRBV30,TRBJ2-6,AWSETAVSGANVLT
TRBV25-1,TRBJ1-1,ASSEYDTIRNTEAF
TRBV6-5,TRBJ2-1,ASRGTGRAYNEQF
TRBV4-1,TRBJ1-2,ASSQMTGPNYGYT
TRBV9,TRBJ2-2,ASSSRQGVTGELF
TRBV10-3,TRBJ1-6,AISEDRVSFSPLH
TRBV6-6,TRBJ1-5,ASSYPGSNQPQH
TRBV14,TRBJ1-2,ASSPNLGYT
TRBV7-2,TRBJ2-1,ASSLGSGYYNEQF
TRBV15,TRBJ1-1,ATSRDITEAF
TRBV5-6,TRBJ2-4,ASSLLGSSKNIQY
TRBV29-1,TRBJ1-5,SVGTPNQPQH
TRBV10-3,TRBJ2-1,AISGRQRDRMNNEQF
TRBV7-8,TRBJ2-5,ASSSLDRESETQY
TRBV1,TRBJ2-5,TSSQDGSAGETQY
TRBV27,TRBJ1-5,ASSLRGDTNQPQH
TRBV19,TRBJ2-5,ASSSPGQGVMETQY
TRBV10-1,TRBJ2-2,ASSGDRDRGTTGELF
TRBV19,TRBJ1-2,ASSMRESYGYT
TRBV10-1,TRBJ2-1,ASSWTGAGEQF
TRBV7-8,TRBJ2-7,ASSLGPPQGADEQY
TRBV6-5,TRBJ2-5,ASSYSGTPETQY